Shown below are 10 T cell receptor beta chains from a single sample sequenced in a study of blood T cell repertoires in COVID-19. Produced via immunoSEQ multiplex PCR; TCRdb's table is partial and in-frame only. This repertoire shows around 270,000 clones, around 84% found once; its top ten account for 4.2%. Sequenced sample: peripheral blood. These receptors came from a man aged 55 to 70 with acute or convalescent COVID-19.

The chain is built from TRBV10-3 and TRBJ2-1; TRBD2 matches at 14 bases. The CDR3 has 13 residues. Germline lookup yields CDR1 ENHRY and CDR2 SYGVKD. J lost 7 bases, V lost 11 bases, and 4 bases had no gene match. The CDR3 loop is CAVGTSGGNEQFF. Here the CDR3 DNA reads TGTGCCGTCGGGACTAGCGGGGGTAATGAGCAGTTCTTC.

The CDR3 bases are TGTGCCAGCAGCCAAGACGTGGCAGGTAGAAATCAGCCCCAGCATTTT. It yields the protein CASSQDVAGRNQPQHF. V gene TRBV4-2 combines with J gene TRBJ1-5; D is uncertain. Deletions cut 0 bases from V and 4 bases from J, with 13 bases between. This CDR3 contains 16 residues. In germline, CDR1 is LGHNA, CDR2 YNFKEQ.

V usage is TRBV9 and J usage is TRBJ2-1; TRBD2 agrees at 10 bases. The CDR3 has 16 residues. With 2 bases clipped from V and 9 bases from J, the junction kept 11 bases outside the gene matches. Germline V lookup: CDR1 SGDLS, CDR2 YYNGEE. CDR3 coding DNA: TGTGCCAGCAGCGTGGGAAGAGCGGGAGGGCCGGGTGAGCAGTTCTTC. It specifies CASSVGRAGGPGEQFF. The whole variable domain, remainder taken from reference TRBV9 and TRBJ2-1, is DSGVTQTPKHLITATGQRVTLRCSPRSGDLSVYWYQQSLDQGLQFLIQYYNGEERAKGNILERFSAQQFPDLHSELNLSSLELGDSALYFCASSVGRAGGPGEQFFGPGTRLTVL.

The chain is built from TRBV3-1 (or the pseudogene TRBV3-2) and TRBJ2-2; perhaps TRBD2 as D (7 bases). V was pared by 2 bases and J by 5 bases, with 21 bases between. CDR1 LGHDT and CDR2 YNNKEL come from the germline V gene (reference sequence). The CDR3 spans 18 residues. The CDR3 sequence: CASSQRRGASPRTGELFF. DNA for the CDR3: TGTGCCAGCAGCCAAAGACGGGGGGCTAGTCCGAGAACCGGGGAGCTGTTTTTT.

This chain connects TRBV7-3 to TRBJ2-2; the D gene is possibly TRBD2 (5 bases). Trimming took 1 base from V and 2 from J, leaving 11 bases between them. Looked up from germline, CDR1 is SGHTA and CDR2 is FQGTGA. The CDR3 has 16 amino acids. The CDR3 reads CASSLNYRTNTGELFF. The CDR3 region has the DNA TGTGCCAGCAGCTTAAATTATCGGACTAACACCGGGGAGCTGTTTTTT.

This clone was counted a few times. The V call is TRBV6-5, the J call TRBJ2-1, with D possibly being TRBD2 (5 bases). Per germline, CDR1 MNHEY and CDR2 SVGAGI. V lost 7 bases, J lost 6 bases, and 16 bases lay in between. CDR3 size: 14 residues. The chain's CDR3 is CASTRAVGANEQFF. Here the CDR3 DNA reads TGTGCCAGCACTAGAGCGGTAGGTGCCAATGAGCAGTTCTTC.

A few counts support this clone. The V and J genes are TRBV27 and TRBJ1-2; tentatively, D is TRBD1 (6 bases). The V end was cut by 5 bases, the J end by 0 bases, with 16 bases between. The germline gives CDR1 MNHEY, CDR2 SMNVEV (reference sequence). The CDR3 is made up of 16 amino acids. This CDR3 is CASSPTRQAPNYGYTF. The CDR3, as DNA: TGTGCCAGCAGTCCTACTAGACAGGCCCCTAACTATGGCTACACCTTC.

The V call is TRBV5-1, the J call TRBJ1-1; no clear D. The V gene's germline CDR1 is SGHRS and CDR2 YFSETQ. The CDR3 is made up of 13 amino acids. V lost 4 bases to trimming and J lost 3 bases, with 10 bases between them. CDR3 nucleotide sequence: TGCGCCAGCAGCATGAGAGAGGACACTGAAGCTTTCTTT. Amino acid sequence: CASSMREDTEAFF.

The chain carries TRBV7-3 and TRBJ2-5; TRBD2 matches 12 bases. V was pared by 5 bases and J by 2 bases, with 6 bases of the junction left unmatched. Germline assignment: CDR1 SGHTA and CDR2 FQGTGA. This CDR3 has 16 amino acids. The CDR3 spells CASSLQTSGGQETQYF. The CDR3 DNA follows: TGTGCCAGCAGCCTCCAGACTAGCGGGGGTCAAGAGACCCAGTACTTC.

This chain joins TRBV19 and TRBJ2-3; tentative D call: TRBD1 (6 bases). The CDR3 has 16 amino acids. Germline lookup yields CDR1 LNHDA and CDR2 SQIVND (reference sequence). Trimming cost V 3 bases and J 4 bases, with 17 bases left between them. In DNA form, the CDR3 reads TGTGCCAGTAGTATGGATGAGGGCAGGGGCGCAGATACGCAGTATTTT. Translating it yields CASSMDEGRGADTQYF.